The 28 T cell receptor beta chains below all came from one sample that was sequenced in a study of T cell changes during pregnancy in multiple sclerosis. The assay was immunoSEQ multiplex PCR, and TCRdb's table has in-frame clones only and misses some. Of around 100,000 clones listed, approximately 89% are singletons. The sequencing used peripheral blood, collected after pregnancy. These receptors all come from a female donor with multiple sclerosis, enrolled in a pregnancy study.

The gene calls are TRBV4-1 and TRBJ2-7; 7 bases match TRBD1. Per the germline V gene, CDR1 is MGHRA and CDR2 is YSYEKL. This CDR3 is built from 15 residues. V dropped 5 bases and J dropped 1; count of bases not matched to a gene: 8. Here the CDR3 DNA reads TGCGCCAGCAGCAAACCGGGACAGCCTTCCTACGAGCAGTACTTC. Protein product: CASSKPGQPSYEQYF.

V gene TRBV5-4 combines with J gene TRBJ2-3; perhaps TRBD1 as D (5 bases). From germline, CDR1 is SGHNT and CDR2 YYREEE (reference sequence). V was trimmed by 6 bases and J by 2 bases, leaving 13 bases between them. CDR3 size: 14 residues. CDR3 protein: CASTKQEPTDTQYF. Written as DNA, the CDR3 is TGTGCCAGCACCAAACAGGAGCCCACAGATACGCAGTATTTT.

This clone was detected only a few times. The chain is built from TRBV4-1 and TRBJ1-6, with TRBD1 matching over 7 bases. The germline CDR1 and CDR2 sequences are MGHRA and YSYEKL. The ends lost 3 bases at V and 7 bases at J; junction bases unmatched: 6. This CDR3 comprises 15 residues. The CDR3 spells CASSQPTGRNSPLHF. CDR3 in DNA: TGCGCCAGCAGCCAGCCGACAGGGAGGAATTCACCCCTCCACTTT.

Here the CDR3 reads CAISGVGWSGTEAFF. Written as DNA, the CDR3 is TGTGCCATCAGTGGAGTTGGTTGGTCGGGCACTGAAGCTTTCTTT. The V gene is TRBV10-3, the J gene TRBJ1-1, with D hard to call. V lost 4 bases and J lost 4, with 16 bases in between. This CDR3 has 15 amino acids. Germline V gene sequence: CDR1 ENHRY, CDR2 SYGVKD.

This clone was detected only once. The chain joins TRBV9 to TRBJ2-7; D might be TRBD2 (6 bases). Germline V gives CDR1 SGDLS, CDR2 YYNGEE. Between the trimmed V and J ends, which lost 3 bases and 5 bases, there was a span of 21 bases. This CDR3 region has 16 residues. The CDR3 sequence: CASSANERSGFHEQYF. The CDR3 DNA sequence: TGTGCCAGCAGCGCAAATGAACGCAGCGGGTTCCACGAGCAGTACTTC.

CDR3 loop: CASSPTGDLTGELFF. CDR3 nucleotides: TGTGCCAGCAGCCCAACGGGGGACCTCACCGGGGAGCTGTTTTTT. The chain employs TRBV11-1 and TRBJ2-2; perhaps TRBD2 as D (6 bases). CDR3 size: 15 residues. The V gene lost 5 bases and the J gene lost 4 bases, with 14 bases spanning the gap. CDR1 is SGHAT, CDR2 FQDESV, per germline (reference sequence).

As DNA, the CDR3 is TGTGCCAGCAGTGTCGAAGCAGGGAGGCATGGCTACACCTTC. Encoded protein: CASSVEAGRHGYTF. The chain uses TRBV6-1 and TRBJ1-2; D is perhaps TRBD1 (5 bases). This CDR3 is 14 amino acids long. Trimming took 4 bases from V and 6 from J, leaving 15 bases between them. Germline lookup yields CDR1 MNHNS and CDR2 SASEGT.

J is TRBJ2-5 and V is TRBV7-8; 7 positions agree with TRBD2. J lost 5 bases, V lost 1 base, and 10 bases had no gene match. Germline CDR1 SGHVS, CDR2 FQNEAQ. The CDR3 length is 16 residues. This chain's CDR3 is CASSLGSGLVVETQYF. DNA of the CDR3: TGTGCCAGCAGCTTAGGTTCCGGACTAGTCGTGGAGACCCAGTACTTC.

This chain links TRBV29-1 with TRBJ1-1; 7 bases agree with TRBD1. This CDR3 contains 13 residues. CDR1 is SQVTM, CDR2 ANQGSEA, per germline. J lost 1 base, V lost 5 bases, and 4 bases had no gene match. The CDR3 DNA sequence: TGCAGCGTTTGGACAGGTTCGAACACTGAAGCTTTCTTT. Translation: CSVWTGSNTEAFF.

V and J are TRBV9 and TRBJ1-2; TRBD1 matches at 8 bases. This CDR3 spans 15 amino acids. Germline CDR1 is SGDLS and CDR2 is YYNGEE. After removal of 2 bases from V and 3 bases from J, the junction contained 6 bases not matched to a gene. In DNA, the CDR3 is TGTGCCAGCAGCGTGGGCCCGGGACAGGACTATGGCTACACCTTC. Its protein is CASSVGPGQDYGYTF.

Many counts were recorded for this clone. This chain joins TRBV6-4 and TRBJ1-2; D not resolved. Germline assignment: CDR1 MRHNA and CDR2 SNTAGT. This CDR3 comprises 16 residues. The V end was cut by 2 bases, the J end by 4 bases, with 17 bases between. The CDR3: CASSDTPQAPIYGYTF. The CDR3, as DNA: TGTGCCAGCAGTGACACCCCTCAAGCCCCGATCTATGGCTACACCTTC.

This chain connects TRBV9 to TRBJ2-1; TRBD1 matches 8 bases. Germline V gene sequence: CDR1 SGDLS, CDR2 YYNGEE. Trimming cost V 4 bases and J 1 base; bases outside gene matches: 7. This CDR3 is 16 amino acids long. The CDR3 region has the DNA TGTGCCAGCAGCAAACAGGGGGTAGGGTCCTACAATGAGCAGTTCTTC. As protein: CASSKQGVGSYNEQFF.

V and J are TRBV7-2 and TRBJ2-3; TRBD1 is a possible D gene (5 bases). This CDR3 contains 16 residues. The V gene's germline CDR1 is SGHTA and CDR2 FQGNSA. V dropped 0 bases and J dropped 0 bases, with 10 bases sitting between them. The CDR3 bases are TGTGCCAGCAGCTTAGCGTCAGGGATTAGCACAGATACGCAGTATTTT. This encodes CASSLASGISTDTQYF.

DNA of the CDR3: TGTGCCAGCAGCTTAGGGGTCGGGCGGGAGGACAAAAACATTCAGTACTTC. Translation gives CASSLGVGREDKNIQYF. The chain couples TRBV7-9 to TRBJ2-4, with 8 bases that match TRBD2. Germline trimming cut 1 base from V and 3 bases from J; bases unmatched to any gene: 8. CDR1 is SEHNR, CDR2 FQNEAQ, per germline (reference sequence). This CDR3 region has 17 residues.

This clone was seen just once. The chain uses TRBV11-2 and TRBJ2-2, with TRBD1 matching over 7 bases. After removal of 3 bases from V and 7 bases from J, the junction contained 8 bases not matched to a gene. Germline V CDR1 and CDR2: SGHAT, FQNNGV. The CDR3 is made up of 15 amino acids. The CDR3 DNA reads TGTGCCAGCAGCTTCATCGGGACAGAGCTCGGGGAGCTGTTTTTT. Protein sequence: CASSFIGTELGELFF. The full variable domain, completed using reference TRBV11-2 and TRBJ2-2, is EAGVAQSPRYKIIEKRQSVAFWCNPISGHATLYWYQQILGQGPKLLIQFQNNGVVDDSQLPKDRFSAERLKGVDSTLKIQPAKLEDSAVYLCASSFIGTELGELFFGEGSRLTVL.

V is TRBV6-1 and J is TRBJ1-5; TRBD1 matches 7 bases. The CDR3 loop spans 15 amino acids. Germline V lookup: CDR1 MNHNS, CDR2 SASEGT. Trimming at V came to 7 bases and at J to 5 bases, leaving 11 bases not matched to a gene. The chain's CDR3 is CASIRQGEAYQPQHF. CDR3 sequence (DNA): TGTGCCAGCATCCGACAGGGAGAGGCTTATCAGCCCCAGCATTTT.

The chain's CDR3 is CASSYAGDGYYEQYF. Written as DNA, the CDR3 is TGTGCCAGCAGTTACGCGGGGGACGGGTACTACGAGCAGTACTTC. The chain recombines TRBV6-5 with TRBJ2-7, with 7 nucleotides matching TRBD2. CDR1 is MNHEY, CDR2 SVGAGI, per germline. This CDR3 is 15 amino acids long. V lost 2 bases and J lost 3; bases outside the gene matches: 7.

The chain links TRBV19 to TRBJ1-6; 9 nucleotides match TRBD1. This CDR3 comprises 15 residues. V gave up 8 bases and J gave up 8 bases; unmatched junction bases: 10. The germline V gene has CDR1 LNHDA and CDR2 SQIVND (reference sequence). This chain's CDR3 is CASGDRALSHSPLHF. DNA of the CDR3: TGTGCCAGTGGGGACAGGGCTCTTTCTCATTCACCCCTCCACTTT.

This clone is a singleton in its sample. This chain uses TRBV5-5 with TRBJ1-1, with 7 bases aligning to TRBD1. Losses at the gene ends were 2 bases for V and 2 bases for J; bases not matched to a gene: 12. Looked up from germline, CDR1 is SGHKS and CDR2 is YYEKEE (reference sequence). CDR3 length equals 17 residues. The CDR3 DNA reads TGTGCCAGCAGCTTTTTTCCTCCGGGACAGATTAACACTGAAGCTTTCTTT. Protein: CASSFFPPGQINTEAFF. The whole variable domain, filled in from reference TRBV5-5 and TRBJ1-1, reads DAGVTQSPTHLIKTRGQQVTLRCSPISGHKSVSWYQQVLGQGPQFIFQYYEKEERGRGNFPDRFSARQFPNYSSELNVNALLLGDSALYLCASSFFPPGQINTEAFFGQGTRLTVV.

Of note for this clone: At one end, the junction sequence differs from germline, possibly due to a read error. The chain recombines TRBV7-7 with TRBJ2-7; 10 bases agree with TRBD1. The V gene's germline CDR1 is SSHAT and CDR2 FNYEAQ (reference sequence). The CDR3 is 14 residues long. The CDR3 loop reads CASSPGTGAYEQYF. The CDR3 DNA sequence: TGTGCTAGCAGCCCCGGGACAGGGGCCTACGAGCAGTACTTC.

This clone was seen only once. The chain has TRBV7-9 and TRBJ2-1; D remains unclear. In germline, CDR1 is SEHNR, CDR2 FQNEAQ (reference sequence). The V end lost 1 base, the J end lost 3 bases, and 10 bases lay between the germline ends. The CDR3 length is 15 residues. Written as DNA, the CDR3 is TGTGCCAGCAGCTTAGAACTCCCCCTCTACAATGAGCAGTTCTTC. As protein: CASSLELPLYNEQFF.

The CDR3 region is CASSLGTGYEQYF. CDR3 coding DNA: TGCGCCAGCAGCTTGGGGACAGGCTACGAGCAGTACTTC. The V gene is TRBV5-1, the J gene TRBJ2-7, with 7 bases that match TRBD1. The CDR3 length is 13 residues. CDR1 and CDR2 from the germline V gene are SGHRS and YFSETQ. The trim removed 0 bases at V and 3 bases at J, leaving 0 bases unmatched.

The V gene is TRBV11-2, the J gene TRBJ2-1, with 12 bases that match TRBD2. Germline CDR1 and CDR2: SGHAT and FQNNGV. With 5 bases clipped from V and 8 bases from J, the junction kept 7 bases outside the gene matches. CDR3 length equals 15 residues. This CDR3 reads CASSRTSGARDEQFF. CDR3 sequence (DNA): TGTGCCAGCAGCCGGACTAGCGGGGCTAGGGATGAGCAGTTCTTC. Looking up the rest from reference TRBV11-2 and TRBJ2-1 gives the full variable domain: EAGVAQSPRYKIIEKRQSVAFWCNPISGHATLYWYQQILGQGPKLLIQFQNNGVVDDSQLPKDRFSAERLKGVDSTLKIQPAKLEDSAVYLCASSRTSGARDEQFFGPGTRLTVL.

This clone was observed once. The chain couples TRBV11-3 to TRBJ2-3; D is perhaps TRBD2 (6 bases). Germline V CDR1 and CDR2: SGHNT, YENEEA. V dropped 1 base and J dropped 4 bases, with 18 bases sitting between them. CDR3 length: 17 amino acids. CDR3 coding DNA: TGTGCCAGCAGCTTAGGTGCGGCGGGGCCCGGTGCAGATACGCAGTATTTT. This gives the protein CASSLGAAGPGADTQYF.

This clone was seen only a few times. J is TRBJ1-1 and V is TRBV19; D might be TRBD1 (5 bases). Germline CDR1 LNHDA, CDR2 SQIVND (reference sequence). Trimming cost V 3 bases and J 4 bases, with 12 bases left between them. The CDR3 runs to 14 residues. CDR3 bases: TGTGCCAGTAGTATCTTTGCGGGGGGCACTGAAGCTTTCTTT. This codes for CASSIFAGGTEAFF.

V gene TRBV7-9 combines with J gene TRBJ2-3; D is possibly TRBD1 (5 bases). The V gene's germline CDR1 is SEHNR and CDR2 FQNEAQ (reference sequence). The CDR3 runs to 15 residues. Between the trimmed V and J ends, which lost 1 base and 0 bases, there was a span of 8 bases. CDR3 bases: TGTGCCAGCAGCTTAGAAGGGGTCAGCACAGATACGCAGTATTTT. It specifies CASSLEGVSTDTQYF.

The chain links TRBV7-2 to TRBJ2-5, with a tentative D call TRBD1 (5 bases). This CDR3 is 14 amino acids long. Germline CDR1 reads SGHTA; CDR2 reads FQGNSA. V dropped 5 bases and J dropped 3 bases, with 13 bases sitting between them. CDR3 protein: CASSGTGRKETQYF. Here the CDR3 DNA reads TGTGCCAGCAGCGGAACAGGCCGAAAAGAGACCCAGTACTTC.

CDR3 sequence: CASSSSGGQAYEQYF. The DNA for the CDR3 is TGTGCCAGCAGTTCATCAGGGGGCCAGGCCTACGAGCAGTACTTC. The rearrangement links TRBV7-3 to TRBJ2-7; 8 bases are shared with TRBD1. Germline CDR1 SGHTA, CDR2 FQGTGA. The ends lost 6 bases at V and 2 bases at J; junction bases unmatched: 9. CDR3 length: 15 amino acids.